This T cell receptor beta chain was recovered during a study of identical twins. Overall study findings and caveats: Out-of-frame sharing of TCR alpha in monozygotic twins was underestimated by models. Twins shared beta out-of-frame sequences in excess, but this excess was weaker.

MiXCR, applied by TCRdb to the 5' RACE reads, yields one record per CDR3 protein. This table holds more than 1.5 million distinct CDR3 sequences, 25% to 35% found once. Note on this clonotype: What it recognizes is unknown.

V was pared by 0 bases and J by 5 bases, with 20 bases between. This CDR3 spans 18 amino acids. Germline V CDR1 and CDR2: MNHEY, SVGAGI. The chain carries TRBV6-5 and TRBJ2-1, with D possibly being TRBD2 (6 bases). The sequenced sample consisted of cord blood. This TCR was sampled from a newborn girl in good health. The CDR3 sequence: CASSYSPEARRVHNEQFF. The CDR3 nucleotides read TGTGCCAGCAGTTACTCACCGGAAGCCAGGAGGGTGCACAATGAGCAGTTCTTC.